Each of the 20 T cell receptor beta chains below was sequenced from the same sample in a study of blood T cells in healthy people across ages. PCR was performed a second time for about 7 to 11 cycles using a sample-barcoded 5' primer and a J-beta primer mix. Each CDR3 protein is one row after TCRdb ran MiXCR on the 5' RACE reads. The sample gives about 600,000 distinct CDR3 sequences, around 48% of which show up once; around 25% is in the top ten. The specimen sequenced was blood. These receptors were taken from a man older than 75 in good health.

The J gene is TRBJ2-1, the V gene TRBV5-1; possible D gene TRBD1, 6 bases. This CDR3 region has 16 residues. Trimming took off 0 bases at V and 1 base at J, with 11 bases between the two ends. The V gene's germline CDR1 is SGHRS and CDR2 YFSETQ. The CDR3 nucleotides read TGCGCCAGCAGCTTGGCCCCTGACAGGTCCTACAATGAGCAGTTCTTC. This encodes CASSLAPDRSYNEQFF.

The sample holds a few counts of this clonotype. CDR3 sequence reads: CASSLEDWLAGTDTQYF. The CDR3 DNA reads as TGCGCCAGCAGCTTGGAGGATTGGCTAGCGGGCACAGATACGCAGTATTTT. This chain uses TRBV5-1 with TRBJ2-3; 7 nucleotides agree with TRBD2. This CDR3 is built from 17 residues. V was clipped by 0 bases and J by 1 base; unmatched bases: 8. Germline V lookup: CDR1 SGHRS, CDR2 YFSETQ. Combining the CDR3 with reference TRBV5-1 and TRBJ2-3 gives the whole variable domain KAGVTQTPRYLIKTRGQQVTLSCSPISGHRSVSWYQQTPGQGLQFLFEYFSETQRNKGNFPGRFSGRQFSNSRSEMNVSTLELGDSALYLCASSLEDWLAGTDTQYFGPGTRLTVL.

The V and J genes are TRBV29-1 and TRBJ2-1; possibly TRBD1 for D (7 bases). V lost 6 bases, J lost 8 bases, and 20 bases lay in between. This CDR3 has 14 residues. Germline assignment: CDR1 SQVTM and CDR2 ANQGSEA. CDR3 DNA sequence: TGCAGCGTGGCCTTAGGACAGGAGGGCCATGAGCAGTTCTTC. Translation gives CSVALGQEGHEQFF.

The chain employs TRBV27 and TRBJ2-7; no clear D. V was trimmed by 8 bases and J by 0 bases, leaving 11 bases between them. Germline CDR1 MNHEY, CDR2 SMNVEV (reference sequence). The CDR3 loop spans 13 amino acids. The CDR3 loop reads CASGRRASYEQYF. CDR3 DNA sequence: TGTGCCAGCGGTCGGCGTGCCTCCTACGAGCAGTACTTC.

This clonotype has at least ten counts. At one of its ends the junction is not consistent with the germline gene, which may arise from a read error. As DNA, the CDR3 is TGTGCGGGGGCTAGCACAGATACGCAGTATTTT. It specifies CAGASTDTQYF. The chain couples TRBV29-1 to TRBJ2-3; D is perhaps TRBD2 (7 bases). Germline CDR1 SQVTM, CDR2 ANQGSEA. The CDR3 loop spans 11 amino acids.

This clonotype was picked up many times. The chain joins TRBV6-5 to TRBJ2-5; either TRBD1 or TRBD2 may supply D (6 bases each). The V gene lost 6 bases and the J gene lost 2 bases, with 19 bases spanning the gap. The CDR3 length is 16 residues. Germline CDR1 and CDR2: MNHEY and SVGAGI. The CDR3 nucleotides read TGTGCCAGCAGGCCCCGGGCGGGACACAGACAAGAGACCCAGTACTTC. Its protein is CASRPRAGHRQETQYF.

DNA of the CDR3: TGTGCCAGCAGCTTATCAGGGTCGGTTAATGAGCAGTTCTTC. Protein product: CASSLSGSVNEQFF. The chain carries TRBV7-8 and TRBJ2-1, with D possibly matching TRBD1 (5 bases). Trimming cost V 2 bases and J 7 bases, with 12 bases left between them. CDR1 and CDR2 (germline): SGHVS, FQNEAQ. The CDR3 consists of 14 residues.

The chain combines TRBV5-1 with TRBJ2-5, with TRBD1 identical over 10 bases. Near its end, the DNA agrees better with TRBJ2-7, so the J call may be wrong. This CDR3 spans 15 amino acids. CDR1 and CDR2 (germline): SGHRS, YFSETQ. DNA of the CDR3: TGCGCCAGCAGCTTTGAGGGACAGGGGCTCGACGAGCAGTACTTC. It codes for CASSFEGQGLDEQYF.

The chain joins TRBV5-1 to TRBJ2-1, with 10 bases that match TRBD2. Germline CDR1 is SGHRS and CDR2 is YFSETQ. Trimming removed 0 bases from V and 9 bases from J; junction bases left unmatched: 3. CDR3 size: 14 residues. This chain's CDR3 is CASSLASGGGEQFF. CDR3 nucleotides: TGCGCCAGCAGCTTGGCTAGCGGGGGTGGTGAGCAGTTCTTC.

The chain joins TRBV5-1 to TRBJ2-5; D is possibly TRBD1 or TRBD2 (6 bases each). Germline values: CDR1 SGHRS, CDR2 YFSETQ. V lost 3 bases, J lost 11 bases, and 17 bases lay in between. CDR3 length: 13 amino acids. CDR3 region: CASSSRDTEGQYF. The CDR3 DNA follows: TGCGCCAGCAGCTCGCGGGACACCGAGGGGCAGTACTTC.

This clonotype was seen only a few times. The rearrangement uses TRBV7-9 and TRBJ2-3; no firm D call. Trimming pared 5 bases from V and 1 base from J, leaving 13 bases between. This CDR3 comprises 15 residues. Per germline, CDR1 SEHNR and CDR2 FQNEAQ (reference sequence). Here the CDR3 DNA reads TGTGCCAGCAGCCCGTCCCGAATCCGCACAGATACGCAGTATTTT. Protein: CASSPSRIRTDTQYF.

Remarks on this clonotype: One junction end does not reproduce the germline sequence, and a read error may be involved. The V call is TRBV5-1, the J call TRBJ1-6; possibly TRBD1 for D (6 bases). The CDR3 extends over 15 amino acids. CDR1 is SGHRS and CDR2 is YFSETQ in the germline V gene. CDR3 in amino acids: CASNLAGVYNSPLHF. In DNA, the CDR3 is TGCGCCAGCAACTTGGCAGGGGTCTATAATTCACCCCTCCACTTT.

The chain combines TRBV20-1 with TRBJ1-2; 9 nucleotides line up with TRBD1. The germline gives CDR1 DFQATT, CDR2 SNEGSKA (reference sequence). The CDR3 is 15 amino acids. The J segment lost 2 bases and the V segment lost 4 bases, leaving 8 bases of the junction unmatched. The CDR3, as DNA: TGCAGTGCTATACCCGCGGACAGGGGAAACTATGGCTACACCTTC. Encoded protein: CSAIPADRGNYGYTF.

This clonotype was picked up a small number of times. This sequence joins TRBV10-3 and TRBJ2-7; no firm D call. V lost 0 bases, J lost 0 bases, and 6 bases lay in between. The CDR3 sequence is 14 residues long. CDR1 is ENHRY, CDR2 SYGVKD, per germline. The CDR3 DNA reads TGTGCCATCAGTGAGTCGTTCAGCTCCTACGAGCAGTACTTC. Protein sequence: CAISESFSSYEQYF.

This chain joins TRBV5-1 and TRBJ2-7; TRBD1 aligns across 7 bases. The germline gives CDR1 SGHRS, CDR2 YFSETQ. Trimming took 4 bases from V and 6 from J; bases not matched to a gene: 10. This CDR3 has 14 residues. The CDR3 sequence: CASSPALDRVEQYF. As DNA, the CDR3 is TGCGCCAGCAGCCCAGCACTTGACAGGGTCGAGCAGTACTTC.

The chain employs TRBV5-1 and TRBJ2-5; 10 bases align to TRBD2. The CDR3 totals 16 residues. V shed 2 bases and J 11 bases; nucleotides not matched to a gene: 15. From germline, CDR1 is SGHRS and CDR2 YFSETQ. The CDR3 region has the DNA TGCGCCAGCAGCTTTTCCCGGACTAGCGGTTCTGGTGAGCAGTACTTC. Protein product: CASSFSRTSGSGEQYF.

This clonotype was detected a few times. J is TRBJ2-3 and V is TRBV7-2, with TRBD1 as a possible D gene (6 bases). The V end lost 8 bases, the J end lost 4 bases, and 19 bases lay between the germline ends. Germline CDR1 is SGHTA and CDR2 is FQGNSA. The length of the CDR3 is 15 residues. The CDR3 region is CASLELNRAADTQYF. CDR3 DNA sequence: TGTGCCAGCCTAGAACTCAACAGGGCGGCAGATACGCAGTATTTT.

This chain links TRBV29-1 with TRBJ2-3; weak D call: TRBD1 (6 bases). Trimming removed 6 bases at V and 0 bases at J, with 16 bases between. This CDR3 is 15 amino acids long. The germline gives CDR1 SQVTM, CDR2 ANQGSEA. CDR3 coding DNA: TGCAGCGTGAGGGTGAGCAGGGGAAGCACAGATACGCAGTATTTT. Protein sequence: CSVRVSRGSTDTQYF.

V gene TRBV2 combines with J gene TRBJ1-2; TRBD1 might be the D (6 bases). The CDR3 runs to 14 residues. Germline CDR1 reads SNHLY; CDR2 reads FYNNEI. V shed 10 bases and J shed 1 base, with 16 bases lying between them. CDR3 sequence (DNA): TGTGCCACCCGGGAGGCAGGGGTTAACTATGGCTACACCTTC. Its protein is CATREAGVNYGYTF.

V usage is TRBV7-9 and J usage is TRBJ2-2; TRBD1 matches 9 bases. The trim removed 10 bases at V and 2 bases at J, leaving 20 bases unmatched. The CDR3 is made up of 19 amino acids. Germline V gene sequence: CDR1 SEHNR, CDR2 FQNEAQ (reference sequence). CDR3 region: CATPASTTRGQGNTGELFF. The DNA for the CDR3 is TGTGCCACCCCAGCTTCTACGACGCGGGGACAGGGAAACACCGGGGAGCTGTTTTTT. The full variable domain, its missing parts supplied by reference TRBV7-9 and TRBJ2-2, is DTGVSQNPRHKITKRGQNVTFRCDPISEHNRLYWYRQTLGQGPEFLTYFQNEAQLEKSRLLSDRFSAERPKGSFSTLEIQRTEQGDSAMYLCATPASTTRGQGNTGELFFGEGSRLTVL.